The 23 T cell receptor beta chains below all came from one sample that was sequenced in a study of OX40 agonist ivuxolimab in advanced cancers. Libraries came from the immunoSEQ multiplex PCR assay. The table comes from immuneACCESS by way of TCRdb, which keeps in-frame sequences with V and J called. Part of the clones is missing from these tables; in studies checked, under half for an unresolved V gene and the rest for unknown reasons. The sample includes some 100,000 clones, with 90% observed a single time. 0.15% to 0.2% of the sample comes from the top ten. The source material was CD4+ or CD8+ T cells sorted from blood, sampled in a trial of the OX40 agonist ivuxolimab. These receptor sequences come from an adult with an advanced solid tumor such as melanoma, head and neck, liver or kidney cancer.

The chain combines TRBV5-4 with TRBJ2-1; 12 bases match TRBD2. Trimming at V came to 0 bases and at J to 6 bases, leaving 7 bases not matched to a gene. The germline V gene has CDR1 SGHNT and CDR2 YYREEE (reference sequence). There are 17 residues in the CDR3. CDR3 sequence: CASSLERLAGVPNEQFF. CDR3 DNA: TGTGCCAGCAGCTTGGAAAGACTAGCGGGGGTGCCCAATGAGCAGTTCTTC.

The chain uses TRBV30 and TRBJ1-4, with 7 bases aligning to TRBD1. Trimming took 5 bases from V and 7 from J; bases not matched to a gene: 7. The CDR3 runs 13 residues. The germline gives CDR1 GTSNPN, CDR2 SVGIG (reference sequence). In nucleotides, the CDR3 is TGTGCCTGGGGAAACAGGGGAAGTGAAAAACTGTTTTTT. Its translation is CAWGNRGSEKLFF.

The gene calls are TRBV28 and TRBJ2-1, with D possibly being TRBD1 (6 bases). CDR3 length: 16 residues. Between the trimmed V and J ends, which lost 7 bases and 9 bases, there was a span of 25 bases. Germline V gives CDR1 MDHEN, CDR2 SYDVKM. The CDR3 loop is CASTPQGREVIGEQFF. CDR3 DNA: TGTGCCAGCACCCCTCAGGGGAGAGAGGTAATCGGTGAGCAGTTCTTC.

This chain uses TRBV11-2 with TRBJ2-7, with unresolved D. The CDR3 has 14 residues. Deletions cut 1 base from V and 2 bases from J, with 9 bases between. Germline V gene lookup returns CDR1 SGHAT and CDR2 FQNNGV. This chain's CDR3 is CASSLGHQAYEQYF. The CDR3, as DNA: TGTGCCAGCAGCTTAGGGCACCAAGCCTACGAGCAGTACTTC.

The V and J genes are TRBV9 and TRBJ2-3; tentatively, D is TRBD2 (6 bases). The CDR3 totals 14 residues. Trimming removed 3 bases at V and 5 bases at J, with 13 bases between. CDR1 is SGDLS and CDR2 is YYNGEE in the germline V gene. CDR3 in amino acids: CASSAQPGRDTQYF. Here the CDR3 DNA reads TGTGCCAGCAGCGCCCAACCCGGGAGAGATACGCAGTATTTT. The full variable domain, its missing parts supplied by reference TRBV9 and TRBJ2-3, is DSGVTQTPKHLITATGQRVTLRCSPRSGDLSVYWYQQSLDQGLQFLIQYYNGEERAKGNILERFSAQQFPDLHSELNLSSLELGDSALYFCASSAQPGRDTQYFGPGTRLTVL.

V is TRBV5-5 and J is TRBJ2-7; D uncertain. V shed 0 bases and J shed 0 bases, with 16 bases lying between them. CDR3 length equals 17 residues. CDR1 and CDR2 from the germline V gene are SGHKS and YYEKEE (reference sequence). For the CDR3, the DNA is TGTGCCAGCAGCTTGGATCACGGCAGGACCTACTCCTACGAGCAGTACTTC. Its translation is CASSLDHGRTYSYEQYF.

The chain recombines TRBV29-1 with TRBJ2-1; 10 bases are a match to TRBD2. CDR1 and CDR2 (germline): SQVTM, ANQGSEA. CDR3 length equals 17 residues. Germline trimming cut 1 base from V and 6 bases from J; bases unmatched to any gene: 12. The CDR3, as DNA: TGCAGCGTTGAAGGGGGCCCTCTAGCGGGAGCCTTCAATGAGCAGTTCTTC. Residues: CSVEGGPLAGAFNEQFF.

The chain employs TRBV2 and TRBJ2-7, with 8 nucleotides matching TRBD1. CDR1 and CDR2 from the germline V gene are SNHLY and FYNNEI. With V trimmed by 3 bases and J by 4 bases, 8 bases remained unmatched. The CDR3 is 15 amino acids. CDR3 nucleotides: TGTGCCAGCAGTGAGACCTCAGGGGGCCCGTACGAGCAGTACTTC. Residues: CASSETSGGPYEQYF.

The chain is built from TRBV11-2 and TRBJ2-5; TRBD2 agrees at 8 bases. The V segment lost 3 bases and the J segment 4 bases; nucleotides outside the gene matches: 10. Germline V gives CDR1 SGHAT, CDR2 FQNNGV. The CDR3 is 16 residues long. CDR3 nucleotide sequence: TGTGCCAGCAGCTTTACATCGACGGCGGGGGGAGAGACCCAGTACTTC. It translates to CASSFTSTAGGETQYF.

This clone was detected once. The chain joins TRBV27 to TRBJ1-2; D ambiguous. The CDR3 runs 16 residues. The germline V gene encodes CDR1 MNHEY and CDR2 SMNVEV (reference sequence). Trimming took 1 base from V and 2 from J, leaving 14 bases between them. The CDR3 loop is CASSLFPGGLNYGYTF. The CDR3 region has the DNA TGTGCCAGCAGTTTATTCCCAGGAGGGCTCAACTATGGCTACACCTTC.

This clone has just one count. The gene calls are TRBV19 and TRBJ2-7, with 11 nucleotides matching TRBD1. The CDR3 length is 14 residues. V lost 1 base, J lost 5 bases, and 1 base stayed unmatched. Germline lookup yields CDR1 LNHDA and CDR2 SQIVND (reference sequence). The CDR3 region is CASSIVGQGDEQYF. As DNA, the CDR3 is TGTGCCAGTAGTATAGTGGGACAGGGGGACGAGCAGTACTTC.

This chain joins TRBV7-3 and TRBJ2-1, with 9 nucleotides matching TRBD2. V trimming: 2 bases; J trimming: 7 bases; junction bases outside the gene matches: 9. Germline lookup yields CDR1 SGHTA and CDR2 FQGTGA. The CDR3 extends over 16 amino acids. CDR3 coding DNA: TGTGCCAGCAGCTTAGTCTCAGCGGGAGGTCGTAATGAGCAGTTCTTC. It specifies CASSLVSAGGRNEQFF.

This clone was seen a few times. The genes are TRBV21-1 and TRBJ2-3; the table gives TRBD1 as D, unverified against the DNA. TRBV21-1 is a documented pseudogene. This CDR3 has 15 amino acids. The CDR3 protein is CASSGGDRDKDTQYF. DNA for the CDR3: TGTGCCAGCAGCGGGGGGGACAGGGATAAAGATACGCAGTATTTT.

The chain has TRBV4-2 and TRBJ2-1, with 7 bases fitting TRBD2. There are 13 residues in the CDR3. Germline V gene lookup returns CDR1 LGHNA and CDR2 YNFKEQ. V lost 10 bases, J lost 7 bases, and 10 bases stayed unmatched. CDR3 amino acids: CATSRTRRNEQFF. CDR3 nucleotides: TGTGCCACCAGTAGGACTAGAAGGAATGAGCAGTTCTTC.

V gene TRBV5-1 combines with J gene TRBJ2-7, with 10 bases matching TRBD1. V dropped 2 bases and J dropped 3; count of bases not matched to a gene: 2. From germline, CDR1 is SGHRS and CDR2 YFSETQ. This CDR3 is 14 amino acids long. DNA of the CDR3: TGCGCCAGCAGCTTTGACAGGGGGCTCTACGAGCAGTACTTC. This translates into CASSFDRGLYEQYF.

The V call is TRBV11-3, the J call TRBJ2-1; 10 nucleotides agree with TRBD1. This CDR3 is 16 amino acids long. The trim removed 3 bases at V and 4 bases at J, leaving 6 bases unmatched. Germline values: CDR1 SGHNT, CDR2 YENEEA. CDR3 sequence reads: CASSLEGQGGYNEQFF. CDR3 bases: TGTGCCAGCAGCTTGGAAGGACAGGGGGGTTACAATGAGCAGTTCTTC.

J is TRBJ2-5 and V is TRBV30; 7 bases map to TRBD2. V lost 3 bases and J lost 5; bases outside the gene matches: 9. The length of the CDR3 is 14 residues. The V gene's germline CDR1 is GTSNPN and CDR2 SVGIG (reference sequence). CDR3 residues: CAWSLGGVLETQYF. The CDR3 DNA reads TGTGCCTGGAGCTTGGGGGGGGTATTGGAGACCCAGTACTTC.

This chain joins TRBV7-9 and TRBJ1-4; the D gene is possibly TRBD1 (6 bases). Germline V lookup: CDR1 SEHNR, CDR2 FQNEAQ (reference sequence). This CDR3 is 13 amino acids long. With 1 base removed from V and 8 bases from J, the gap between germline ends came to 8 bases. The CDR3 spells CASSLEGEEKLFF. The DNA of the CDR3 is TGTGCCAGCAGCTTAGAGGGGGAAGAAAAACTGTTTTTT.

This chain connects TRBV27 to TRBJ2-3; D uncertain. Germline V lookup: CDR1 MNHEY, CDR2 SMNVEV (reference sequence). V shed 5 bases and J shed 0 bases, with 12 bases lying between them. This CDR3 spans 15 amino acids. The CDR3 sequence: CASSPTRGSTDTQYF. The CDR3 DNA is TGTGCCAGCAGTCCCACGCGTGGGAGCACAGATACGCAGTATTTT.

The sample holds one count of this clone. The chain employs TRBV19 and TRBJ2-1; no reliable D call. The germline CDR1 and CDR2 sequences are LNHDA and SQIVND (reference sequence). Trimming removed 2 bases from V and 2 bases from J, with 7 bases in between. The CDR3 consists of 14 residues. Written as DNA, the CDR3 is TGTGCCAGTAGTATACCCATAACCTACAATGAGCAGTTCTTC. This encodes CASSIPITYNEQFF.

This chain joins TRBV19 and TRBJ2-5; perhaps TRBD2 as D (7 bases). The CDR3 is 14 residues long. Germline V lookup: CDR1 LNHDA, CDR2 SQIVND (reference sequence). V gave up 3 bases and J gave up 4 bases, with 12 bases separating them. CDR3 in amino acids: CASSIWGGGETQYF. The CDR3 nucleotides read TGTGCCAGTAGTATCTGGGGGGGCGGAGAGACCCAGTACTTC.

V gene TRBV10-3 combines with J gene TRBJ2-7; 8 nucleotides line up with TRBD1. The junction had 10 bases not matched to a gene; V was cut back by 8 bases and J by 7 bases. The CDR3 is 13 residues long. Germline V gene lookup returns CDR1 ENHRY and CDR2 SYGVKD. The DNA for the CDR3 is TGTGCCATCGGAACCTCAGGGGGCGGGGAGCAGTACTTC. As protein: CAIGTSGGGEQYF.

This CDR3 reads CAWSAGFNYGYTF. The CDR3 DNA reads as TGTGCCTGGTCGGCGGGTTTTAACTATGGCTACACCTTC. This rearrangement joins TRBV30 to TRBJ1-2; D not certain. Per the germline V gene, CDR1 is GTSNPN and CDR2 is SVGIG (reference sequence). This CDR3 is 13 amino acids long. Trimming left V 5 bases short and J 1 base short, with 11 bases between.